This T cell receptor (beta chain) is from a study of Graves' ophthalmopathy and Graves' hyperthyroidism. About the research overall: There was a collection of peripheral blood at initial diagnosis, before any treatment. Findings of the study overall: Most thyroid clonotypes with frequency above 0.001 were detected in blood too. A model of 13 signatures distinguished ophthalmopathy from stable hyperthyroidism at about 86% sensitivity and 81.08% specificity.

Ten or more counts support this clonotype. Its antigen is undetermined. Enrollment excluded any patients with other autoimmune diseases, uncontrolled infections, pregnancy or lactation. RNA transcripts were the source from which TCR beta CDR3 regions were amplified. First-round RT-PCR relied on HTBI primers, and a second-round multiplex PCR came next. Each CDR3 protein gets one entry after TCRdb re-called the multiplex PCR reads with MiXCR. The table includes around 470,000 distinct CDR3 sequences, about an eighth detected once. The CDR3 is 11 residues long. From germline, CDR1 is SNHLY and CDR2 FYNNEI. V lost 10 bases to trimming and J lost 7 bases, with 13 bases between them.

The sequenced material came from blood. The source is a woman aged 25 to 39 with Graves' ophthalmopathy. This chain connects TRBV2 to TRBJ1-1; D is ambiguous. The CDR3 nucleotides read TGTGCCACCACGTTCCCGAGTGAAGCTTTCTTT. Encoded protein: CATTFPSEAFF.